These 14 T cell receptor beta chains share one sample of origin, sequenced in a study of T cell responses to AZD1222 COVID-19 vaccine. Data came from immunoSEQ multiplex PCR; TCRdb stores just in-frame clones and leaves some out. The sample shows 55,000 to 60,000 clones, around 85% of them seen only once. The specimen was peripheral blood, collected on day 0 of MenACWY control vaccination. The source of these receptors is an adult in good health.

The rearrangement joins TRBV12-3 or TRBV12-4 to TRBJ1-1; D gene unclear. The ends were cut back, 6 bases at V and 5 bases at J, with 10 bases in the middle. CDR3 size: 12 residues. The CDR3 region has the DNA TGTGCCAGCAGCCCCGGAAGGACTGAAGCTTTCTTT. It yields the protein CASSPGRTEAFF.

The chain couples TRBV19 to TRBJ1-6, with D perhaps TRBD1 (6 bases). This CDR3 contains 13 residues. Germline assignment: CDR1 LNHDA and CDR2 SQIVND (reference sequence). Trimming removed 7 bases from V and 7 bases from J, with 11 bases in between. The CDR3 region is CASTARGNSPLHF. The CDR3 coding sequence is TGTGCCAGTACCGCCAGGGGAAATTCACCCCTCCACTTT. Variable domain in full (rest from reference TRBV19 and TRBJ1-6): DGGITQSPKYLFRKEGQNVTLSCEQNLNHDAMYWYRQDPGQGLRLIYYSQIVNDFQKGDIAEGYSVSREKKESFPLTVTSAQKNPTAFYLCASTARGNSPLHFGNGTRLTVT.

The V call is TRBV7-2, the J call TRBJ2-7; 9 bases align to TRBD2. Germline assignment: CDR1 SGHTA and CDR2 FQGNSA. CDR3 length: 14 amino acids. V gave up 4 bases and J gave up 2 bases; unmatched junction bases: 3. The CDR3 coding sequence is TGTGCCAGCAGCTCCCGACTAGCGGCCTACGAGCAGTACTTC. Translation gives CASSSRLAAYEQYF.

There are a few counts of this clone. The chain joins TRBV6-5 to TRBJ1-3; 7 nucleotides match TRBD1. J gave up 6 bases and V 6 bases, and 11 bases lay outside the gene matches. CDR3 size: 15 residues. The germline CDR1 and CDR2 sequences are MNHEY and SVGAGI. Written as DNA, the CDR3 is TGTGCCAGCAGGCGGGGACAGCGTAACGAAAACACCATATATTTT. It codes for CASRRGQRNENTIYF.

This chain links TRBV2 with TRBJ1-5; a weak D match, TRBD1 (6 bases). This CDR3 is 17 amino acids long. CDR1 and CDR2 from the germline V gene are SNHLY and FYNNEI. Deletions cut 0 bases from V and 2 bases from J, with 14 bases between. As DNA, the CDR3 is TGTGCCAGCAGTGAAGCTTGGGGGCTGAGAGGCAATCAGCCCCAGCATTTT. It encodes CASSEAWGLRGNQPQHF.

The chain recombines TRBV5-1 with TRBJ2-7; the match to TRBD2 covers 7 bases. V gave up 5 bases and J gave up 2 bases; unmatched junction bases: 7. This CDR3 comprises 14 residues. Germline lookup yields CDR1 SGHRS and CDR2 YFSETQ. Here the CDR3 reads CASSVSTSTYEQYF. The CDR3, as DNA: TGCGCCAGCAGTGTCTCGACTAGCACCTACGAGCAGTACTTC.

This chain uses TRBV3-1 (or the pseudogene TRBV3-2) with TRBJ1-1; D may be TRBD1 (6 bases). CDR1 is LGHDT, CDR2 YNNKEL, per germline (reference sequence). This CDR3 has 13 amino acids. V lost 1 base and J lost 11, with 14 bases in between. Here the CDR3 reads CASSQGRGARAFF. In DNA form, the CDR3 reads TGTGCCAGCAGCCAAGGGCGGGGGGCGCGCGCTTTCTTT.

The rearrangement uses TRBV5-1 and TRBJ2-2; TRBD1 matches at 8 bases. Germline CDR1 is SGHRS and CDR2 is YFSETQ. This CDR3 contains 15 residues. The junction had 8 bases not matched to a gene; V was cut back by 4 bases and J by 6 bases. CDR3: CASSLGQGEAGELFF. The CDR3 nucleotides read TGCGCCAGCAGCCTAGGACAGGGAGAGGCCGGGGAGCTGTTTTTT.

This clone was detected only a few times. This rearrangement joins TRBV24-1 to TRBJ1-1; no firm D call. Trimming cost V 6 bases and J 2 bases, with 9 bases left between them. Germline CDR1 and CDR2: KGHDR and SFDVKD. CDR3 size: 13 residues. DNA for the CDR3: TGTGCCACCAGTCTAGGGCCAAACACTGAAGCTTTCTTT. Translating gives CATSLGPNTEAFF.

The sample holds one count of this clone. This chain connects TRBV28 to TRBJ1-5; TRBD1 matches 10 bases. The CDR3 spans 16 residues. Germline trimming cut 4 bases from V and 7 bases from J; bases unmatched to any gene: 10. The germline V gene has CDR1 MDHEN and CDR2 SYDVKM. The CDR3: CASSSWTGGIEQPQHF. Here the CDR3 DNA reads TGTGCCAGCAGTTCTTGGACAGGGGGGATAGAGCAGCCCCAGCATTTT.

The rearrangement links TRBV6-2 or TRBV6-3 to TRBJ2-6; TRBD1 agrees at 8 bases. CDR1 is MNHEY, CDR2 SVGEGT, per germline. CDR3 length: 19 residues. V lost 1 base, J lost 0 bases, and 8 bases stayed unmatched. The CDR3 bases are TGTGCCAGCAGTTACTTGACCGGGACAGGTGTCTCTGGGGCCAACGTCCTGACTTTC. It is translated as CASSYLTGTGVSGANVLTF.

The chain has TRBV30 and TRBJ2-7, with TRBD1 matching 8 bases. V shed 0 bases, J shed 1 base, and the junction held 20 bases outside the gene matches. Germline lookup yields CDR1 GTSNPN and CDR2 SVGIG (reference sequence). The CDR3 has 20 residues. The CDR3 reads CAWSVRYLIASGGASYEQYF. The CDR3 DNA reads as TGTGCCTGGAGTGTACGGTATTTAATTGCCTCAGGGGGCGCATCCTACGAGCAGTACTTC.

A single count supports this clone. The chain employs TRBV18 and TRBJ2-5; D call uncertain. The germline gives CDR1 KGHSH, CDR2 LQKENI. Trimming stripped 3 bases from V and 4 bases from J, with 6 bases between. The CDR3 spans 12 residues. CDR3 in DNA: TGTGCCAGCTCACCCGGGTTAGAGACCCAGTACTTC. It translates to CASSPGLETQYF.

V gene TRBV29-1 combines with J gene TRBJ2-3; TRBD1 matches 11 bases. CDR1 and CDR2 (germline): SQVTM, ANQGSEA. The trim removed 7 bases at V and 4 bases at J, leaving 4 bases unmatched. This CDR3 comprises 13 residues. The CDR3 is CSAGTGGADTQYF. The CDR3 DNA follows: TGCAGCGCAGGGACAGGGGGGGCAGATACGCAGTATTTT.